This TCR beta chain is drawn from a study of T cell responses to AZD1222 COVID-19 vaccine. Study-level results: Donor demographics were predominantly white British with a female majority; clonal diversity may be underestimated.

The V gene lost 1 base and the J gene lost 2 bases, with 15 bases spanning the gap. This CDR3 region has 15 residues. Per germline, CDR1 GTSNPN and CDR2 SVGIG (reference sequence). Data came from immunoSEQ multiplex PCR; TCRdb stores just in-frame clones and leaves some out. The table lists more than 140,000 clones, around 88% of them singletons. As concerns this clone: The antigen is unknown.

V gene TRBV30 combines with J gene TRBJ2-7; D is uncertain. The sequencing here drew on peripheral blood, taken on day 0 of AZD1222 vaccination. This receptor was identified in an adult in good health. This CDR3 reads CAWSGLEASAYEQYF. The CDR3 nucleotides are TGTGCCTGGAGTGGTTTAGAAGCGAGCGCCTACGAGCAGTACTTC. Variable domain in full (rest from reference TRBV30 and TRBJ2-7): SQTIHQWPATLVQPVGSPLSLECTVEGTSNPNLYWYRQAAGRGLQLLFYSVGIGQISSEVPQNLSASRPQDRQFILSSKKLLLSDSGFYLCAWSGLEASAYEQYFGPGTRLTVT.